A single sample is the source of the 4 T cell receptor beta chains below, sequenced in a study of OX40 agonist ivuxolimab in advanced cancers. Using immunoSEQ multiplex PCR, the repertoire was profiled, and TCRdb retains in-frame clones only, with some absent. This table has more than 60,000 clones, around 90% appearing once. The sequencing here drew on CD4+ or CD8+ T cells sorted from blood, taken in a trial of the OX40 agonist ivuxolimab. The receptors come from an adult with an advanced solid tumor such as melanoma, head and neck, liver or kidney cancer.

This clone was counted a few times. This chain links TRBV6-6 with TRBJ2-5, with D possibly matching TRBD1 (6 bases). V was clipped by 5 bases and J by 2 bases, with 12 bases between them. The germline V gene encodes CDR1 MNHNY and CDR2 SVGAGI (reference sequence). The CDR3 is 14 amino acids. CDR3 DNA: TGTGCCAGCAGTCCCACAGGGAAACAAGAGACCCAGTACTTC. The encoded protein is CASSPTGKQETQYF.

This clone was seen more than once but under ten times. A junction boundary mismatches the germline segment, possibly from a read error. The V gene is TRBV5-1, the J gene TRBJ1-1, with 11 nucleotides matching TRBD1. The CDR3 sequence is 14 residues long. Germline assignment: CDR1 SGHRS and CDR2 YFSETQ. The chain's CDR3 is CASSRDRGNAEAFF. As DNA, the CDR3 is TGCGCCAGCAGCCGGGACAGGGGGAACGCTGAAGCTTTCTTT.

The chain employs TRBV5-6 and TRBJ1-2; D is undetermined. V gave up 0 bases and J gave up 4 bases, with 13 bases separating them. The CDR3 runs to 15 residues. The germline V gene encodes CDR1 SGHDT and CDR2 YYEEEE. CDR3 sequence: CASSLAPQPPYGYTF. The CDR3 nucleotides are TGTGCCAGCAGCTTGGCCCCCCAGCCACCCTATGGCTACACCTTC.

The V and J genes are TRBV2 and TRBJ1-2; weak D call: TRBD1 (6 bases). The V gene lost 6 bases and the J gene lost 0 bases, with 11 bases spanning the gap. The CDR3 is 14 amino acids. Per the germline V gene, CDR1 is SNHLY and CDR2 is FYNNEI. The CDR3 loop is CASRTGLSNYGYTF. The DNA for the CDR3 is TGTGCCAGCAGGACAGGTTTGTCTAACTATGGCTACACCTTC.